This T cell receptor beta chain appears in the sequencing data of a study of shared clonotypes between healthy human individuals. Germline-derived CDR1 and CDR2 are SGHRS and YFSETQ. This CDR3 has 17 amino acids. Germline trimming cut 0 bases from V and 5 bases from J; bases unmatched to any gene: 12. Caucasian adults living in Nashville, Tennessee, provided all samples. Here immunoSEQ multiplex PCR was the method, and the copy in TCRdb shows in-frame clones only, minus some. The table records fewer than 1.6 million clones, 98% of them present only once. A single count supports this clone. What was sequenced was naive CD4+ T cells sorted from blood. Noted subset: CD45RA+ positively selected. The V gene is TRBV5-1, the J gene TRBJ2-5; TRBD2 matches at 8 bases. The sequence was collected from a man aged 25-45 years in good health. The CDR3 protein is CASSLARPGRAGETQYF. CDR3 DNA: TGCGCCAGCAGCTTGGCCAGGCCCGGGAGGGCCGGGGAGACCCAGTACTTC. Full variable domain (missing parts from reference TRBV5-1 and TRBJ2-5): KAGVTQTPRYLIKTRGQQVTLSCSPISGHRSVSWYQQTPGQGLQFLFEYFSETQRNKGNFPGRFSGRQFSNSRSEMNVSTLELGDSALYLCASSLARPGRAGETQYFGPGTRLLVL.